The 8 T cell receptor beta chains reported below all come from one sample, sequenced in a study of T cells in Graves' hyperthyroidism and ophthalmopathy. Researchers took RNA transcripts and amplified the TCR beta CDR3 regions from them. Using the HTBI primer set, a first-round RT-PCR was run on the TCR CDR3. MiXCR was run by TCRdb on the multiplex PCR reads, yielding one entry per CDR3 protein. The sample records about half a million distinct CDR3 sequences, 15% to 20% being singletons. The sample comprised blood. The receptor set was obtained from a woman between 25 and 40 years old with Graves' ophthalmopathy.

This clonotype was picked up a small number of times. The chain employs TRBV30 and TRBJ1-6, with no clear D. The germline V and J ends were trimmed by 4 bases and 5 bases, with 12 bases remaining between them. The CDR3 runs 14 residues. CDR1 and CDR2 from the germline V gene are GTSNPN and SVGIG (reference sequence). The CDR3 nucleotides read TGTGCCTGGAAAGGGTGGAGCGATAATTCACCCCTCCACTTT. Translation gives CAWKGWSDNSPLHF.

The chain couples TRBV28 to TRBJ1-4; 9 nucleotides match TRBD1. Losses at the gene ends were 0 bases for V and 4 bases for J; bases not matched to a gene: 3. Germline V gene sequence: CDR1 MDHEN, CDR2 SYDVKM. The CDR3 has 16 residues. This chain's CDR3 is CASSLWWGQGNEKLFF. The CDR3 DNA is TGTGCCAGCAGTTTATGGTGGGGACAGGGTAATGAAAAACTGTTTTTT. The full variable domain, with the rest looked up from reference TRBV28 and TRBJ1-4, is DVKVTQSSRYLVKRTGEKVFLECVQDMDHENMFWYRQDPGLGLRLIYFSYDVKMKEKGDIPEGYSVSREKKERFSLILESASTNQTSMYLCASSLWWGQGNEKLFFGSGTQLSVL.

This clonotype was observed many times. This chain links TRBV12-3 or TRBV12-4 with TRBJ2-1; 10 nucleotides line up with TRBD2. The CDR3 loop spans 14 amino acids. The V gene end was trimmed by 5 bases and the J gene end by 8 bases; junction bases not matched to a gene: 6. This chain's CDR3 is CASSGAGGPDEQFF. CDR3 coding DNA: TGTGCCAGCAGTGGAGCGGGAGGGCCGGATGAGCAGTTCTTC.

V and J are TRBV6-1 and TRBJ2-1; D gene uncertain. The V gene lost 4 bases and the J gene lost 4 bases, with 5 bases spanning the gap. There are 12 residues in the CDR3. Germline values: CDR1 MNHNS, CDR2 SASEGT. This CDR3 reads CASSAIYNEQFF. Here the CDR3 DNA reads TGTGCCAGCAGTGCCATTTACAATGAGCAGTTCTTC.

The table lists this clonotype with a few counts. The J gene is TRBJ1-1, the V gene TRBV6-1, with a possible D match to TRBD1 (5 bases). The CDR3 is made up of 16 amino acids. V lost 6 bases to trimming and J lost 0 bases, with 17 bases between them. CDR1 MNHNS and CDR2 SASEGT come from the germline V gene. CDR3 sequence: CASSEGLFGMNTEAFF. The CDR3 bases are TGTGCCAGCAGCGAGGGGCTTTTCGGGATGAACACTGAAGCTTTCTTT.

At least ten counts were recorded for this clonotype. V and J are TRBV20-1 and TRBJ2-1, with D hard to call. The ends were cut back, 6 bases at V and 4 bases at J, with 10 bases in the middle. Per the germline V gene, CDR1 is DFQATT and CDR2 is SNEGSKA (reference sequence). The CDR3 has 12 amino acids. CDR3 amino acids: CSAEGRYNEQFF. The CDR3 DNA reads as TGCAGTGCAGAAGGCCGTTACAATGAGCAGTTCTTC.

This clonotype was recorded many times. This chain links TRBV3-1 with TRBJ2-6; D gene ambiguous. CDR3 length: 12 residues. V lost 1 base and J lost 5, with 0 bases in between. CDR1 LGHDT and CDR2 YNNKEL come from the germline V gene (reference sequence). CDR3 sequence: CASSQGANVLTF. The CDR3 region has the DNA TGTGCCAGCAGCCAAGGGGCCAACGTCCTGACTTTC.

With respect to this clonotype: This may stem from a read error, because a much larger clone lies one nucleotide away. J is TRBJ2-1 and V is TRBV20-1, with 11 bases that match TRBD2. There are 16 residues in the CDR3. Per the germline V gene, CDR1 is DFQATT and CDR2 is SNEGSKA (reference sequence). DNA for the CDR3: TGCAGTGCTAGTCGGGTAGCGGGAGGGATAGGGGATGATCAGTTCTTC. Residues: CSASRVAGGIGDDQFF.